The 18 T cell receptor beta chains reported below all come from one sample, sequenced in a study of shared clonotypes between healthy human individuals. The assay was immunoSEQ multiplex PCR, and TCRdb's table has in-frame clones only and misses some. The table lists around 500,000 clones, 81% of them singletons. Input material: PBMCs. The receptors derive from a woman in her thirties or forties in good health. Some clones in this sample may be carry-over from other donors' samples.

A remark on this clone: This same CDR3 is encoded by further DNA sequences in the sample. The V call is TRBV5-1, the J call TRBJ2-1, with D uncertain. The CDR3 spans 11 residues. The germline V gene encodes CDR1 SGHRS and CDR2 YFSETQ. Trimming shortened V by 0 bases and J by 8 bases, and 3 bases separated the two germline ends. CDR3 in DNA: TGCGCCAGCAGCTTGGAATATGAGCAGTTCTTC. This codes for CASSLEYEQFF.

This clone was seen a handful of times. This sequence joins TRBV5-1 and TRBJ2-3, with D perhaps TRBD2 (7 bases). There are 14 residues in the CDR3. V lost 4 bases and J lost 2, with 11 bases in between. Germline V CDR1 and CDR2: SGHRS, YFSETQ. CDR3 protein: CASSQAGHTDTQYF. The CDR3 region has the DNA TGCGCCAGCAGCCAAGCGGGACACACAGATACGCAGTATTTT.

The chain is built from TRBV11-2 and TRBJ1-5, with D unresolved. Trimming took 1 base from V and 13 from J, leaving 17 bases between them. CDR3 length: 14 amino acids. CDR1 is SGHAT and CDR2 is FQNNGV in the germline V gene. CDR3 coding DNA: TGTGCCAGCAGCTTAGGGTCCTTTCAAACTTTACAGCATTTT. This encodes CASSLGSFQTLQHF.

This chain connects TRBV6-1 to TRBJ1-1; D gene ambiguous. V shed 6 bases and J shed 7 bases, with 6 bases lying between them. The CDR3 runs 10 residues. The germline CDR1 and CDR2 sequences are MNHNS and SASEGT. In DNA, the CDR3 is TGTGCCAGCAGGGCTCGTGAAGCTTTCTTT. It is translated as CASRAREAFF.

The rearrangement joins TRBV10-3 to TRBJ2-2, with 14 bases lining up with TRBD2. The CDR3 extends over 15 amino acids. CDR1 is ENHRY, CDR2 SYGVKD, per germline. V lost 6 bases to trimming and J lost 7 bases; unmatched junction nucleotides: 4. The DNA of the CDR3 is TGTGCCATCAGAAAGGGACTAGCGGGAGACGGGGAGCTGTTTTTT. Its translation: CAIRKGLAGDGELFF.

This clone was seen just once. This likely reflects a read error, since a far larger clone is one base away. Other DNA sequences in this specimen translate into the identical CDR3. As DNA, the CDR3 is TGTGCCAGCAGTTGGAAACTTCCGGCTGGTGAAAAACTGTTTTTT. Its protein product is CASSWKLPAGEKLFF. This sequence joins TRBV27 and TRBJ1-4, with D unresolved. The V end was cut by 4 bases, the J end by 7 bases, with 16 bases between. The CDR3 covers 15 residues. Germline CDR1 MNHEY, CDR2 SMNVEV (reference sequence). The full variable domain, its missing parts supplied by reference TRBV27 and TRBJ1-4, is EAQVTQNPRYLITVTGKKLTVTCSQNMNHEYMSWYRQDPGLGLRQIYYSMNVEVTDKGDVPEGYKVSRKEKRNFPLILESPSPNQTSLYFCASSWKLPAGEKLFFGSGTQLSVL.

About this clone: A far bigger clonotype differs at one base, so this is likely a read error. This chain joins TRBV4-2 and TRBJ2-3, with 11 bases matching TRBD2. This CDR3 contains 16 residues. Germline values: CDR1 LGHNA, CDR2 YNFKEQ. Trimming cost V 8 bases and J 5 bases; bases outside gene matches: 12. This CDR3 is CASGARLAGGGDTQYF. As DNA, the CDR3 is TGTGCCAGCGGCGCCCGTCTAGCGGGAGGAGGAGATACGCAGTATTTT.

This clone was picked up one time. The chain links TRBV5-8 to TRBJ1-1; D remains unclear. From germline, CDR1 is SGHTS and CDR2 YDEGEE. V dropped 4 bases and J dropped 1 base, with 14 bases sitting between them. The CDR3 extends over 15 amino acids. CDR3 in DNA: TGTGCCAGCAGCCATAGGATGGCAGAGAACACTGAAGCTTTCTTT. It encodes CASSHRMAENTEAFF.

This rearrangement joins TRBV5-6 to TRBJ2-1; 7 bases fit TRBD1. Trimming at V came to 7 bases and at J to 8 bases, leaving 6 bases not matched to a gene. Germline V gene sequence: CDR1 SGHDT, CDR2 YYEEEE. The CDR3 runs to 12 residues. This CDR3 reads CASRRTGYEQFF. CDR3 sequence (DNA): TGTGCCAGCCGCCGGACAGGCTATGAGCAGTTCTTC.

V and J are TRBV6-5 and TRBJ2-1, with TRBD2 identical over 9 bases. The CDR3 is made up of 15 amino acids. Trimming took 0 bases from V and 9 from J; bases not matched to a gene: 6. Germline V lookup: CDR1 MNHEY, CDR2 SVGAGI. The CDR3 DNA reads TGTGCCAGCAGTTACTCGAGAGCGGGAGGTGGTGAGCAGTTCTTC. This codes for CASSYSRAGGGEQFF.

Notes on this clone: A far larger clone is one nucleotide away, so this likely arose from a read error. The rearrangement uses TRBV5-8 and TRBJ2-7; D is unclear. This CDR3 region has 14 residues. Germline V gene data show CDR1 as SGHTS and CDR2 as YDEGEE. The CDR3 loop is CVSSLQQHSYEQYF. The CDR3 DNA reads as TGTGTCAGCAGCTTACAACAGCACTCCTACGAGCAGTACTTC.

The chain couples TRBV18 to TRBJ1-4; 7 nucleotides agree with TRBD1. There are 16 residues in the CDR3. CDR1 and CDR2 (germline): KGHSH, LQKENI. The trim removed 2 bases at V and 5 bases at J, leaving 8 bases unmatched. CDR3 coding DNA: TGTGCCAGCTCACCAAGAGAGACAGGGAGGAATGAAAAACTGTTTTTT. Amino acids: CASSPRETGRNEKLFF. Full variable domain (missing parts from reference TRBV18 and TRBJ1-4): NAGVMQNPRHLVRRRGQEARLRCSPMKGHSHVYWYRQLPEEGLKFMVYLQKENIIDESGMPKERFSAEFPKEGPSILRIQQVVRGDSAAYFCASSPRETGRNEKLFFGSGTQLSVL.

The chain employs TRBV9 and TRBJ2-3; tentatively, D is TRBD1 or TRBD2 (5 bases each). Trimming took off 3 bases at V and 8 bases at J, with 13 bases between the two ends. Per the germline V gene, CDR1 is SGDLS and CDR2 is YYNGEE. The CDR3 runs 13 residues. This chain's CDR3 is CASSGGRPATQYF. As DNA, the CDR3 is TGTGCCAGCAGCGGGGGACGACCGGCTACGCAGTATTTT.

The chain couples TRBV14 to TRBJ2-1; 7 nucleotides align to TRBD2. Germline CDR1 and CDR2: SGHDN and FVKESK. The CDR3 is 15 amino acids. Trimming removed 4 bases from V and 1 base from J; junction bases left unmatched: 4. The CDR3 region is CASSRREWSYNEQFF. The CDR3 DNA follows: TGTGCCAGCAGCCGGCGGGAGTGGTCCTACAATGAGCAGTTCTTC. The entire variable domain, with the rest obtained from reference TRBV14 and TRBJ2-1, is as follows: EAGVTQFPSHSVIEKGQTVTLRCDPISGHDNLYWYRRVMGKEIKFLLHFVKESKQDESGMPNNRFLAERTGGTYSTLKVQPAELEDSGVYFCASSRREWSYNEQFFGPGTRLTVL.

The rearrangement uses TRBV5-4 and TRBJ1-2; D is unresolved. Germline CDR1 is SGHNT and CDR2 is YYREEE (reference sequence). With 0 bases removed from V and 1 base from J, the gap between germline ends came to 7 bases. This CDR3 has 14 amino acids. CDR3 protein: CASSLGGDNYGYTF. Written as DNA, the CDR3 is TGTGCCAGCAGCTTGGGCGGAGATAACTATGGCTACACCTTC.

V gene TRBV5-1 combines with J gene TRBJ2-1; possibly TRBD2 for D (5 bases). The V and J ends lost 3 bases and 11 bases respectively, with 18 bases between them. CDR1 and CDR2 from the germline V gene are SGHRS and YFSETQ. The CDR3 loop spans 14 amino acids. The chain's CDR3 is CASSSEGFGGQQFF. The CDR3 coding sequence is TGCGCCAGCAGCTCAGAGGGTTTCGGCGGGCAGCAGTTCTTC.

J is TRBJ2-5 and V is TRBV11-3; 8 bases line up with TRBD1. The CDR3 has 16 amino acids. Germline CDR1 SGHNT, CDR2 YENEEA. The V gene end was trimmed by 4 bases and the J gene end by 5 bases; junction bases not matched to a gene: 12. CDR3 in DNA: TGTGCCAGCAGCTCAAGGACAGGGTCGGGTGGGGAGACCCAGTACTTC. Translating gives CASSSRTGSGGETQYF.

The chain employs TRBV4-1 and TRBJ1-2; 7 bases are shared with TRBD1. The length of the CDR3 is 16 residues. The V segment lost 2 bases and the J segment 6 bases; nucleotides outside the gene matches: 12. Germline CDR1 and CDR2: MGHRA and YSYEKL. CDR3 residues: CASSQPLRGGFDGYTF. The CDR3 DNA reads TGCGCCAGCAGCCAACCCCTCAGGGGGGGTTTCGATGGCTACACCTTC.